This TCR beta chain stems from a study of monozygotic twins with inflammatory bowel disease. Study-level results: It was not supported that a single strong signal or clonotype was associated with IBD. TCRbeta diversity (inverse Simpson) was lower in IBD patients than in healthy co-twins.

To note about this clonotype: Its antigen remains unidentified.

For each CDR3 protein, TCRdb gives one entry from its re-call of the 5' RACE reads, without DNA. The sample has 150,000 or so distinct CDR3 sequences. The CDR3 is 15 amino acids. Germline loops: CDR1 WSHSY, CDR2 SAAADI. Sequences were obtained from blood. V usage is TRBV10-2 and J usage is TRBJ2-2. The sequence came from a human donor with ulcerative colitis or Crohn's disease, or a healthy co-twin of an affected twin (not recorded which). CDR3 residues: CASSESRTLPGELFF.